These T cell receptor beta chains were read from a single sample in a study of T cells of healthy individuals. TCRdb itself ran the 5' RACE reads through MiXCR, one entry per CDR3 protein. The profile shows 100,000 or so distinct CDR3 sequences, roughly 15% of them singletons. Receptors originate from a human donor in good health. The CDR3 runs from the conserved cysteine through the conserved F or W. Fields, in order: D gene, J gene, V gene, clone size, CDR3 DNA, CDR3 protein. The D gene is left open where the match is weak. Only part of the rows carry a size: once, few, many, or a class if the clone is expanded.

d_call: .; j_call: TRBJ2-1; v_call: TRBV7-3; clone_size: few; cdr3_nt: TGTGCCAGCAGCCCCAGACAAGGGGATCGTCTGAATGAGCAGTTCTTC; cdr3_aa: CASSPRQGDRLNEQFF
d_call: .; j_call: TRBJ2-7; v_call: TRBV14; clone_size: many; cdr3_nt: TGTGCCAGCAGCCAAGATTCGAGGGAGCAGTACTTC; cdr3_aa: CASSQDSREQYF
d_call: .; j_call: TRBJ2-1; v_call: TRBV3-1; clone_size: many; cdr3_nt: TGTGCCAGCAGCCCTCCTTCCGGGGGAACCTACAATGAGCAGTTCTTC; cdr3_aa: CASSPPSGGTYNEQFF
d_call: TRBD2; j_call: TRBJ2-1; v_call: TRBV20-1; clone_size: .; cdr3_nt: TGCAGTGCTAGAGATGCGCCTAGCGGGGACTACAATGAGCAGTTCTTC; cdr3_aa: CSARDAPSGDYNEQFF
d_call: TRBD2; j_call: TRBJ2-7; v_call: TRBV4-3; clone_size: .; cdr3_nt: TGCGCCAGCAGCCAAGGGACTAGCGGCGCCTACGAGCAGTACTTC; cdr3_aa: CASSQGTSGAYEQYF
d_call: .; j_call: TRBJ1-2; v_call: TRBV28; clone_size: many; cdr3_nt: TGTGCCAGCGTGGGGCTTGGCTACTATGGCTACACCTTC; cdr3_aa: CASVGLGYYGYTF
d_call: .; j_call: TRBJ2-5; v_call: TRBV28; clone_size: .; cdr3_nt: TGTGCCAGCAGTTTTTCGGGGCAGCTGGGACGAGAGACCCAGTACTTC; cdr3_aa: CASSFSGQLGRETQYF
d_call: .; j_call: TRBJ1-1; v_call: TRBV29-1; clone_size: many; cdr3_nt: TGCAGCGTTGTCGATTCCGGGGGCAAGGACACTGAAGCTTTCTTT; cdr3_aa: CSVVDSGGKDTEAFF
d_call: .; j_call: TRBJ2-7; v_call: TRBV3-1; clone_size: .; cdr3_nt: TGTGCCAGCAGCCAAAGGACCACACGGGGGTACGAGCAGTACTTC; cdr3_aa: CASSQRTTRGYEQYF
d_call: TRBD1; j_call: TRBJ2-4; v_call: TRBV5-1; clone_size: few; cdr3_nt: TGCGCCAGCAGCCCGACAGGGACCGAAGCCAAAAACATTCAGTACTTC; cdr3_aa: CASSPTGTEAKNIQYF
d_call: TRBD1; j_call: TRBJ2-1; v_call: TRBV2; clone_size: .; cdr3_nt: TGTGCCAGCAGCGGAACGACAGGGGCTTACAATGAGCAGTTCTTC; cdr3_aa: CASSGTTGAYNEQFF